This TCR beta chain was documented in a study of PD-1 blockade in classical Hodgkin lymphoma. Specified time point: cycle 4 day 1 (C4D1), after 5 to 7 weeks of nivolumab. Each patient's relapse followed autologous stem cell transplantation, and brentuximab vedotin exposure varied. The V end lost 3 bases, the J end lost 7 bases, and 10 bases lay between the germline ends. Germline loops: CDR1 LNHDA, CDR2 SQIVND (reference sequence). The CDR3 is made up of 13 amino acids. TCRdb's table, derived via immunoSEQ multiplex PCR, lists solely in-frame clones and lacks some. The table lists 75,000 to 100,000 clones, 85% to 95% of them singletons, with approximately 2% in the top ten.

The origin of this receptor is a human donor with classical Hodgkin lymphoma. The sample in question was peripheral blood mononuclear cells (PBMCs), obtained before the fourth cycle of nivolumab. J is TRBJ2-1 and V is TRBV19, with D tentatively TRBD1 (6 bases). CDR3 nucleotide sequence: TGTGCCAGTAGTATCGGCAGGGGTAATGAGCAGTTCTTC. Translation: CASSIGRGNEQFF.